This record concerns one T cell receptor (beta chain) sequence. What it binds is unknown. The data belong to a study of OX40 agonist ivuxolimab in advanced cancers. Overall study context: The patients received ivuxolimab by intravenous route every 2 weeks at 0.01 to 10 mg/kg. With a range of roughly 20 to 79, age averaged approximately 60 years, and roughly 80% were male.

The ends were cut back, 4 bases at V and 3 bases at J, with 9 bases in the middle. Looked up from germline, CDR1 is SGHNT and CDR2 is YENEEA. This CDR3 has 13 amino acids. Clones were sequenced by immunoSEQ multiplex PCR, and TCRdb holds only the in-frame ones, with some missing. The sample carries around 26,000 clones, roughly 73% recorded once. Findings of the study overall: Expanded clones belonging to CD8+ T cells outnumbered, on average, those of CD4+. CD4+ and CD8+ T cells in blood underwent clonal expansion by week 6 at 0.1 to 3.0 mg/kg.

The rearrangement uses TRBV11-3 and TRBJ1-1; no firm D call. Sequenced material: CD4+ or CD8+ T cells sorted from blood, taken in a trial of the OX40 agonist ivuxolimab. The TCR was taken from an adult with an advanced solid tumor such as melanoma, head and neck, liver or kidney cancer. The CDR3 DNA reads as TGTGCCAGCAGCTCCCAGGAAGACACTGAAGCTTTCTTT. Translation gives CASSSQEDTEAFF.